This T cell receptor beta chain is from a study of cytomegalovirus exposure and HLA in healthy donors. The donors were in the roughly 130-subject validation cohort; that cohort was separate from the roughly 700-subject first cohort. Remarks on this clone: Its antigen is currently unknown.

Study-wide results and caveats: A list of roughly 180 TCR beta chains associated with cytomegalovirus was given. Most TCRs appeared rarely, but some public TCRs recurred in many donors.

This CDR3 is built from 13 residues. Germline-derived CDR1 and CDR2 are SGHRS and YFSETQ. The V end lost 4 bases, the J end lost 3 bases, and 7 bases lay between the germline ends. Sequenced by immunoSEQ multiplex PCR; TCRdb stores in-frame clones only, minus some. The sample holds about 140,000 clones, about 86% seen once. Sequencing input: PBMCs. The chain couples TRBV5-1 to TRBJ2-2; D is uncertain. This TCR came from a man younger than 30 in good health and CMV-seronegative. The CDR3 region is CASSPQDTGELFF. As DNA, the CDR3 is TGCGCCAGCAGCCCCCAGGACACCGGGGAGCTGTTTTTT.